These 22 T cell receptor beta chains originate from one sample sequenced in a study of human T cells and chemical hapten exposure (dated by TCRdb to 2020 to 2022). Library creation used RACE. Sequenced on a NextSeq 500. TCRdb ran its own pipeline on the public reads, namely fastp trimming at Q25 and MiXCR clone calling, and kept in-frame beta chains. Each CDR3 protein gets just one entry, which takes the most common genes and DNA from the rows behind it. Recorded for this sample are more than 70,000 distinct CDR3 sequences; about 11% of them occurred a single time. The top ten constitute more than 1% of the sample. In light of the paper, this sample's time point label describes: patch test 3, about 24 weeks after DPC sensitization. The intended sense of this specimen's treatment or condition label: therapeutic diphenylcyclopropenone sensitization with weekly scalp DPC. The material was whole blood, obtained in connection with sensitization to the hapten diphenylcyclopropenone (DPC). All receptors come from a woman in her thirties with alopecia areata. Some clones in this sample may be carry-over from other donors' samples.

The chain is built from TRBV27 and TRBJ2-3; D call uncertain. CDR1 and CDR2 (germline): MNHEY, SMNVEV (reference sequence). V lost 3 bases to trimming and J lost 2 bases, with 6 bases between them. The CDR3 contains 13 residues. This chain's CDR3 is CASSFDHTDTQYF. CDR3 sequence (DNA): TGTGCCAGCAGTTTCGACCACACAGATACGCAGTATTTT.

The table lists this clonotype with many counts. The rearrangement uses TRBV20-1 and TRBJ2-5; D is perhaps TRBD1 or TRBD2 (7 bases each). The length of the CDR3 is 14 residues. Between the trimmed V and J ends, which lost 1 base and 5 bases, there was a span of 14 bases. The germline V gene has CDR1 DFQATT and CDR2 SNEGSKA (reference sequence). The CDR3 region has the DNA TGCAGTGCTAGAGCCCCAGGGGGAGGGGAGACCCAGTACTTC. Its translation is CSARAPGGGETQYF.

This clonotype was seen ten or more times. The chain couples TRBV7-9 to TRBJ2-1, with TRBD2 identical over 7 bases. V lost 8 bases to trimming and J lost 8 bases; unmatched junction nucleotides: 3. This CDR3 is 11 amino acids long. Germline V gene data show CDR1 as SEHNR and CDR2 as FQNEAQ (reference sequence). The DNA for the CDR3 is TGTGCCAGCTGGGGGGGGGATGAGCAGTTCTTC. Protein: CASWGGDEQFF. The full variable domain, with the rest looked up from reference TRBV7-9 and TRBJ2-1, is DTGVSQNPRHKITKRGQNVTFRCDPISEHNRLYWYRQTLGQGPEFLTYFQNEAQLEKSRLLSDRFSAERPKGSFSTLEIQRTEQGDSAMYLCASWGGDEQFFGPGTRLTVL.

The gene calls are TRBV29-1 and TRBJ1-2; 11 nucleotides line up with TRBD1. The CDR3 has 13 residues. V was clipped by 1 base and J by 6 bases; unmatched bases: 1. Germline assignment: CDR1 SQVTM and CDR2 ANQGSEA. CDR3 nucleotides: TGCAGCGTTGAAGGGGACAGGGGGAATGGCTACACCTTC. This encodes CSVEGDRGNGYTF.

This clonotype was picked up many times. The chain recombines TRBV6-6 with TRBJ1-2; TRBD1 might be the D (6 bases). The CDR3 is 15 residues long. The V end lost 6 bases, the J end lost 2 bases, and 16 bases lay between the germline ends. The germline V gene has CDR1 MNHNY and CDR2 SVGAGI (reference sequence). The CDR3 nucleotides are TGTGCCAGCAGCCGGCCCGTGGACAGCAACTATGGCTACACCTTC. It is translated as CASSRPVDSNYGYTF.

The CDR3 sequence: CASSYFADSGNTIYF. The CDR3 DNA reads as TGTGCCAGCAGCTATTTCGCCGACTCTGGAAACACCATATATTTT. The chain joins TRBV7-9 to TRBJ1-3; unclear D gene. The V end was cut by 4 bases, the J end by 0 bases, with 10 bases between. Germline-derived CDR1 and CDR2 are SEHNR and FQNEAQ (reference sequence). The CDR3 spans 15 residues.

Only a few counts were recorded for this clonotype. The V call is TRBV29-1, the J call TRBJ2-3; the D call may be TRBD1 or TRBD2 (5 bases each). The CDR3 extends over 15 amino acids. CDR1 is SQVTM, CDR2 ANQGSEA, per germline. The ends were cut back, 6 bases at V and 4 bases at J, with 20 bases in the middle. CDR3 DNA sequence: TGCAGCGTGTGGGGGACGGCTACCGCCCCAGATACGCAGTATTTT. Translated, it gives CSVWGTATAPDTQYF.

This clonotype was detected a few times. This sequence joins TRBV12-5 and TRBJ1-2; 8 bases fit TRBD1. Germline trimming cut 5 bases from V and 4 bases from J; bases unmatched to any gene: 3. Germline values: CDR1 LGHNT, CDR2 FRNRAP. The CDR3 contains 13 residues. The CDR3 DNA sequence: TGTGCTAGTGGTGCCGACAGGGGCTATGGCTACACCTTC. This gives the protein CASGADRGYGYTF.

This clonotype was observed a handful of times. The chain is built from TRBV27 and TRBJ2-5, with a weak D call TRBD2 (7 bases). The CDR3 covers 16 residues. The ends were cut back, 3 bases at V and 5 bases at J, with 19 bases in the middle. The germline CDR1 and CDR2 sequences are MNHEY and SMNVEV (reference sequence). CDR3 bases: TGTGCCAGCAGTTTGAATCCCGGGGGGCTGGAGGAGACCCAGTACTTC. This sequence encodes CASSLNPGGLEETQYF.

This clonotype was observed at least ten times. The chain combines TRBV2 with TRBJ2-5, with D possibly being TRBD2 (5 bases). The germline V gene has CDR1 SNHLY and CDR2 FYNNEI. V was shortened by 2 bases and J by 4 bases, with 11 bases between the two germline ends. The CDR3 totals 14 residues. The CDR3 DNA sequence: TGTGCCAGCAGTGAAAACCCGAGGGTAGAGACCCAGTACTTC. Encoded protein: CASSENPRVETQYF.

This clonotype was observed a few times. This chain links TRBV7-2 with TRBJ2-7; 9 bases are shared with TRBD2. The V gene's germline CDR1 is SGHTA and CDR2 FQGNSA. The CDR3 length is 16 residues. Germline trimming cut 3 bases from V and 7 bases from J; bases unmatched to any gene: 13. This chain's CDR3 is CASSLTAGGPRYEQYF. In nucleotides, the CDR3 is TGTGCCAGCAGCTTGACGGCGGGAGGGCCTCGCTATGAGCAGTACTTC. Using reference TRBV7-2 and TRBJ2-7 for the parts outside the CDR3, the full variable domain is GAGVSQSPSNKVTEKGKDVELRCDPISGHTALYWYRQSLGQGLEFLIYFQGNSAPDKSGLPSDRFSAERTGGSVSTLTIQRTQQEDSAVYLCASSLTAGGPRYEQYFGPGTRLTVT.

This clonotype occurred many times. J is TRBJ2-1 and V is TRBV5-1; D is unresolved. Trimming removed 0 bases at V and 5 bases at J, with 9 bases between. This CDR3 comprises 14 residues. The V gene's germline CDR1 is SGHRS and CDR2 YFSETQ. In nucleotides, the CDR3 is TGCGCCAGCAGCTTGGCTACCTGGGACAATGAGCAGTTCTTC. Its translation is CASSLATWDNEQFF.

As to this clonotype: At one end the junction does not follow the germline gene, possibly because of a read error. The rearrangement links TRBV27 to TRBJ2-1; unclear D gene. CDR3 size: 11 residues. Per germline, CDR1 MNHEY and CDR2 SMNVEV (reference sequence). The CDR3 DNA follows: TGTGCCAGCAGTGCCTATAATGAGCAGTTCTTC. It yields the protein CASSAYNEQFF.

CDR3: CSVNTRGGGIQYF. For the CDR3, the DNA is TGCAGTGTCAATACCCGGGGGGGTGGCATTCAGTACTTC. The chain links TRBV20-1 to TRBJ2-4; 8 bases are shared with TRBD2. Germline V gene sequence: CDR1 DFQATT, CDR2 SNEGSKA (reference sequence). With V trimmed by 7 bases and J by 9 bases, 11 bases remained unmatched. This CDR3 spans 13 amino acids.

This clonotype was seen repeatedly, ten times or more. The chain recombines TRBV10-3 with TRBJ2-7, with 7 bases aligning to TRBD2. This CDR3 region has 13 residues. V shed 4 bases and J 3 bases; nucleotides not matched to a gene: 3. The germline CDR1 and CDR2 sequences are ENHRY and SYGVKD. The CDR3 here is CAISGGLVYEQYF. In DNA, the CDR3 is TGTGCCATCAGTGGAGGACTAGTCTACGAGCAGTACTTC.

The chain links TRBV30 to TRBJ2-7; D not resolved. The CDR3 covers 14 residues. Trimming shortened V by 0 bases and J by 2 bases, and 11 bases separated the two germline ends. Germline V lookup: CDR1 GTSNPN, CDR2 SVGIG (reference sequence). The DNA for the CDR3 is TGTGCCTGGAGTGTACGCCTTAAACCCTACGAGCAGTACTTC. This translates into CAWSVRLKPYEQYF.

This clonotype was seen at least ten times. The chain combines TRBV21-1 with TRBJ2-3; the DNA was not used to check the table's D call, TRBD1. TRBV21-1 is a listed pseudogene. The CDR3 is 19 residues long. The CDR3 DNA reads TGTGCCAGCAGCAAAAAACGGCAGAAGGGGGCCATCAGCACAGATACGCAGTATTTT. Protein sequence: CASSKKRQKGAISTDTQYF.

The chain is built from TRBV24-1 and TRBJ2-1; 12 bases map to TRBD2. Germline CDR1 reads KGHDR; CDR2 reads SFDVKD. After removal of 2 bases from V and 9 bases from J, the junction contained 7 bases not matched to a gene. CDR3 size: 16 residues. CDR3 region: CATSDSWTSGTGEQFF. The CDR3 DNA reads as TGTGCCACCAGTGATTCCTGGACTAGCGGGACCGGTGAGCAGTTCTTC.

This clonotype was seen repeatedly, ten times or more. This sequence joins TRBV29-1 and TRBJ1-2, with TRBD1 matching over 7 bases. Germline CDR1 SQVTM, CDR2 ANQGSEA. There are 12 residues in the CDR3. The CDR3 spells CAVTGARYGYTF. CDR3 sequence (DNA): TGCGCAGTCACAGGGGCGAGATATGGCTACACCTTC.

This chain joins TRBV7-2 and TRBJ2-4, with D possibly being TRBD1 (7 bases). V lost 4 bases and J 6 bases, leaving 10 bases between the germline ends. The CDR3 covers 13 residues. Germline V CDR1 and CDR2: SGHTA, FQGNSA. The CDR3: CASSYQGGNIQYF. DNA for the CDR3: TGTGCCAGCAGCTACCAGGGGGGAAACATTCAGTACTTC.

The CDR3: CASTSGPYIQYF. CDR3 nucleotide sequence: TGTGCCAGCACTTCCGGGCCCTACATTCAGTACTTC. The chain has TRBV7-9 and TRBJ2-4; D is unresolved. The CDR3 extends over 12 amino acids. Trimming cost V 7 bases and J 8 bases, with 12 bases left between them. Germline values: CDR1 SEHNR, CDR2 FQNEAQ (reference sequence).

The chain combines TRBV5-1 with TRBJ2-5, with TRBD2 matching 9 bases. Germline trimming cut 1 base from V and 5 bases from J; bases unmatched to any gene: 6. Germline values: CDR1 SGHRS, CDR2 YFSETQ. CDR3 size: 15 residues. CDR3 sequence reads: CASSLSAGGSETQYF. In nucleotides, the CDR3 is TGCGCCAGCAGCTTGAGTGCGGGAGGGAGTGAGACCCAGTACTTC. Looking up the rest from reference TRBV5-1 and TRBJ2-5 gives the full variable domain: KAGVTQTPRYLIKTRGQQVTLSCSPISGHRSVSWYQQTPGQGLQFLFEYFSETQRNKGNFPGRFSGRQFSNSRSEMNVSTLELGDSALYLCASSLSAGGSETQYFGPGTRLLVL.